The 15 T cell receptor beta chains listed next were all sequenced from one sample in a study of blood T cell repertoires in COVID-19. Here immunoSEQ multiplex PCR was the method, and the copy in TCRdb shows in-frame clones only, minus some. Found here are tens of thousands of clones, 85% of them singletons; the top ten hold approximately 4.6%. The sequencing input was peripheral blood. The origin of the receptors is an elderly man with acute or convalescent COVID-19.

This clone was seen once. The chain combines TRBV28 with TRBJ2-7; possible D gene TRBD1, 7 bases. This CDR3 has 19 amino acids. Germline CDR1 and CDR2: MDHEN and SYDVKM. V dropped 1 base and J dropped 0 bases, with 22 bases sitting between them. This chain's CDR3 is CASSLSIGTPRGHSYEQYF. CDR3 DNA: TGTGCCAGCAGTTTATCAATCGGGACTCCGAGGGGGCACTCCTACGAGCAGTACTTC.

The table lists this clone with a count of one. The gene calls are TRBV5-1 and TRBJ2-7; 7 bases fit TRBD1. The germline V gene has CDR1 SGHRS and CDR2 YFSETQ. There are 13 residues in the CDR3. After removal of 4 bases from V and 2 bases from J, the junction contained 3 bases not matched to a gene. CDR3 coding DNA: TGCGCCAGCAGCGAGGGACAGCCCTACGAGCAGTACTTC. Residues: CASSEGQPYEQYF.

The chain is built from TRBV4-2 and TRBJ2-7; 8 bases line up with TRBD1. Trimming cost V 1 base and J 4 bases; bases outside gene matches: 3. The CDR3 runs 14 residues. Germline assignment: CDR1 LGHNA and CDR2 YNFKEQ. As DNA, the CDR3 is TGTGCCAGCAGCCAAGGGCAGGGGGCGTACGAGCAGTACTTC. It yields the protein CASSQGQGAYEQYF.

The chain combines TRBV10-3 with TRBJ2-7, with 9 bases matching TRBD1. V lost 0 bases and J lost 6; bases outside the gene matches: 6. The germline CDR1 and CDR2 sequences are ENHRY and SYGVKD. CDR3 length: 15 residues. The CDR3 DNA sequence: TGTGCCATCAGTGAGTCCCCGGGACAGGGATCCGAGCAGTACTTC. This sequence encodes CAISESPGQGSEQYF.

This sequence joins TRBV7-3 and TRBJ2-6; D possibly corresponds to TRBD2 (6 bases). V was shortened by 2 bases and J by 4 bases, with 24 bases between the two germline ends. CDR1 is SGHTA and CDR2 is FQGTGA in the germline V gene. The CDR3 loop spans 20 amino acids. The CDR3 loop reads CASSLRREPLLTEGANVLTF. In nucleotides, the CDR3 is TGTGCCAGCAGCTTACGGCGGGAACCCCTTCTAACGGAAGGGGCCAACGTCCTGACTTTC.

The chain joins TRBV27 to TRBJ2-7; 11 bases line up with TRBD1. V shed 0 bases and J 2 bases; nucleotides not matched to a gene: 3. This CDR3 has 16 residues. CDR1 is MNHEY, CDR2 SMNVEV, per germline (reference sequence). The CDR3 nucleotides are TGTGCCAGCAGTTTATCTTCGGGACAGGGGGCCTACGAGCAGTACTTC. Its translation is CASSLSSGQGAYEQYF.

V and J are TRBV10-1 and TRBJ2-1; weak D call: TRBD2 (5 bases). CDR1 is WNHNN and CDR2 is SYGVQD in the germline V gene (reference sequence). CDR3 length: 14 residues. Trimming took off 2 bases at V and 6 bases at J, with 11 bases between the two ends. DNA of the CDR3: TGCGCCAGCAGTGAGACCTCGGGAACCAATGAGCAGTTCTTC. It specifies CASSETSGTNEQFF.

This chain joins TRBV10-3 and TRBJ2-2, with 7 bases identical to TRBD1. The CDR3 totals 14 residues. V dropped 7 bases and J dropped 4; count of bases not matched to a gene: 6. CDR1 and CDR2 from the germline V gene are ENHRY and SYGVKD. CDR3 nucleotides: TGTGCCATCAACCCGACAGGGCTCACCGGGGAGCTGTTTTTT. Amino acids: CAINPTGLTGELFF.

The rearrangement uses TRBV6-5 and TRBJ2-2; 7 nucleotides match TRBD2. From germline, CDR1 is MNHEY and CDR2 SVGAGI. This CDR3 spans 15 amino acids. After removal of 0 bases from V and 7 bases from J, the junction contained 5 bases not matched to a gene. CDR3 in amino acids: CASSYSRERVGELFF. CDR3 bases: TGTGCCAGCAGTTACTCGCGGGAGCGTGTCGGGGAGCTGTTTTTT.

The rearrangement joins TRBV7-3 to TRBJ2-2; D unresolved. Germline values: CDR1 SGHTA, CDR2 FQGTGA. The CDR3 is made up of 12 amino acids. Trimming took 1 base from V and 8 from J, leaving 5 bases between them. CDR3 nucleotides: TGTGCCAGCAGCTTAATCACTGGGGAGCTGTTTTTT. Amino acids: CASSLITGELFF. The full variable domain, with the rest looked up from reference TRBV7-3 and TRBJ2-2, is GAGVSQTPSNKVTEKGKYVELRCDPISGHTALYWYRQSLGQGPEFLIYFQGTGAADDSGLPNDRFFAVRPEGSVSTLKIQRTERGDSAVYLCASSLITGELFFGEGSRLTVL.

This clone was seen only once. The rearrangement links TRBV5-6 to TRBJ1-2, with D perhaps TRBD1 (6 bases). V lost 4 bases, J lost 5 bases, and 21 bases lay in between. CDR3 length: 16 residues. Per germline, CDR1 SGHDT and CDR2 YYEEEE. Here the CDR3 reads CASSVLRTAFNYGYTF. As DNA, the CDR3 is TGTGCCAGCAGCGTACTGCGGACAGCGTTTAATTATGGCTACACCTTC.

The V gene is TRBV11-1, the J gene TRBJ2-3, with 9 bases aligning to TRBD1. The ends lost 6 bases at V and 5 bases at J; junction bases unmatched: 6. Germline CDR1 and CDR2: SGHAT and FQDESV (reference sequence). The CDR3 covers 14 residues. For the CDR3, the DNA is TGTGCCAGCAGTCCGGGACAGGGAGAAGATACGCAGTATTTT. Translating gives CASSPGQGEDTQYF.

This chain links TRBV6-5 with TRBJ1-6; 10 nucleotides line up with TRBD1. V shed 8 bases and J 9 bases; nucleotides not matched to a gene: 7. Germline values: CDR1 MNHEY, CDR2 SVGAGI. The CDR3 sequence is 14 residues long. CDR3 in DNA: TGTGCCAGCCGTCGGGACAGGGGAATTTCACCCCTCCACTTT. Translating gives CASRRDRGISPLHF.

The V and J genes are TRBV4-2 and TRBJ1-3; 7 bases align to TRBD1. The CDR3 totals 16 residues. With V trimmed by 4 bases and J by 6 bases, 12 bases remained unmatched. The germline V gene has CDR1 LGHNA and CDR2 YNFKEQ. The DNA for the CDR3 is TGTGCCAGCAGCCGTGACAGGGCACAGTCGGCAAACACCATATATTTT. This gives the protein CASSRDRAQSANTIYF.

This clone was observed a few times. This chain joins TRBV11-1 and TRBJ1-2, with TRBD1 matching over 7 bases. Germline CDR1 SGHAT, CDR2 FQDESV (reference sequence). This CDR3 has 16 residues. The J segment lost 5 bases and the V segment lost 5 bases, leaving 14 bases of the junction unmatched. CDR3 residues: CASSLGTASTLYGYTF. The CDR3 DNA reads TGTGCCAGCAGCCTGGGGACAGCCTCGACTCTTTATGGCTACACCTTC.